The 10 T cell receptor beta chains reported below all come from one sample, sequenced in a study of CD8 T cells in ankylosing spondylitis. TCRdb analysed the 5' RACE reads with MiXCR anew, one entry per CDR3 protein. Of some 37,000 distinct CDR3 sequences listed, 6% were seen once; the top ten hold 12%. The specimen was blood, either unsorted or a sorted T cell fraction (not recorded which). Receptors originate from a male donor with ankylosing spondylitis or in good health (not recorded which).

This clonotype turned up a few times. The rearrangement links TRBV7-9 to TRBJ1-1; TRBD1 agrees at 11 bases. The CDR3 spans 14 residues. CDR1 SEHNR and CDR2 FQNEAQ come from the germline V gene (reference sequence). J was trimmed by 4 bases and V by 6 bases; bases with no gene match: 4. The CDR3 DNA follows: TGTGCCAGCAGGTTCGGGACAGGGGGCACTGAAGCTTTCTTT. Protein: CASRFGTGGTEAFF.

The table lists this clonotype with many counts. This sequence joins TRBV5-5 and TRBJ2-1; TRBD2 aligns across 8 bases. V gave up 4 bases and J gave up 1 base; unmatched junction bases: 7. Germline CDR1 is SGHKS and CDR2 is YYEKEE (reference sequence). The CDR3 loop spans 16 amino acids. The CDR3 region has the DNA TGTGCCAGCAGCCCCCTAGCGGGTCGATCCTACAATGAGCAGTTCTTC. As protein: CASSPLAGRSYNEQFF.

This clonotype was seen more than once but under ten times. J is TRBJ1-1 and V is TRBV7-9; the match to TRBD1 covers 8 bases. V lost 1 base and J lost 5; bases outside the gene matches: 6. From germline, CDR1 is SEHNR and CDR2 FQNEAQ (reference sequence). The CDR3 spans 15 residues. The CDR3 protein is CASSLGTGSSTEAFF. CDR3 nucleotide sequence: TGTGCCAGCAGCTTAGGGACAGGGTCGTCGACTGAAGCTTTCTTT. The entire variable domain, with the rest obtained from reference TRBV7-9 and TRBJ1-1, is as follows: DTGVSQNPRHKITKRGQNVTFRCDPISEHNRLYWYRQTLGQGPEFLTYFQNEAQLEKSRLLSDRFSAERPKGSFSTLEIQRTEQGDSAMYLCASSLGTGSSTEAFFGQGTRLTVV.

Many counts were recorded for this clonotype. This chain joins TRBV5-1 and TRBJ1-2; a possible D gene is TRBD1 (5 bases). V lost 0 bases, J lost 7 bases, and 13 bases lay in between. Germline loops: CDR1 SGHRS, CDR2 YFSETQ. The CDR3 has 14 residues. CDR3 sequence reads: CASSLGQHLGGYTF. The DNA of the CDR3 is TGCGCCAGCAGCTTGGGACAGCATTTAGGTGGCTACACCTTC.

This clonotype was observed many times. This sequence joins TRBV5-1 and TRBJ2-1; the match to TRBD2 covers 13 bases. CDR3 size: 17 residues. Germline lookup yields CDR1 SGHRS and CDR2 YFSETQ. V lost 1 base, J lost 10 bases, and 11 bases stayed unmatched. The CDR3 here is CASSLQGAGLAGTEQFF. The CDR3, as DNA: TGCGCCAGCAGCTTGCAAGGGGCGGGACTAGCGGGAACAGAGCAGTTCTTC.

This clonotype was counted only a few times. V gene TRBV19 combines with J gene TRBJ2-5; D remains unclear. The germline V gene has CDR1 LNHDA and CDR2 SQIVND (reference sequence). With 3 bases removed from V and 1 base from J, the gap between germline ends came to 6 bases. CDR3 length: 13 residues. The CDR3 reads CASSMSTQETQYF. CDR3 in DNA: TGTGCCAGTAGTATGAGTACCCAAGAGACCCAGTACTTC.

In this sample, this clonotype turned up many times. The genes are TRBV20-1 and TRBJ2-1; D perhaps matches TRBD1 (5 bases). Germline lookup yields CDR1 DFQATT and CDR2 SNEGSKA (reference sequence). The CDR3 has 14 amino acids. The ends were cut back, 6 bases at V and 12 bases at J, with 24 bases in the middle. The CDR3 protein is CSAIVAGRVHRQFF. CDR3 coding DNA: TGCAGTGCCATAGTGGCAGGGCGAGTACACCGGCAGTTCTTC.

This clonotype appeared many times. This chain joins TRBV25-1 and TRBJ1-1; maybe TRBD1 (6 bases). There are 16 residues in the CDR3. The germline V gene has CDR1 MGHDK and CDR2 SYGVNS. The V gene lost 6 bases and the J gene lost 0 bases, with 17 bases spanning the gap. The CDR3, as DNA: TGTGCCAGCAGGGGGCGGAAGGACAGTCTGAACACTGAAGCTTTCTTT. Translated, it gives CASRGRKDSLNTEAFF.

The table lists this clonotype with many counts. The CDR3, as DNA: TGTGCCAGCAGCTTAAGAGGGGGGCGAAACGAGCAGTACTTC. Translation gives CASSLRGGRNEQYF. The gene calls are TRBV13 and TRBJ2-7; D may correspond to TRBD1 or TRBD2 (6 bases each). The germline V gene encodes CDR1 PRHDT and CDR2 FYEKMQ (reference sequence). Trimming removed 2 bases from V and 5 bases from J, with 13 bases in between. CDR3 length: 14 amino acids.

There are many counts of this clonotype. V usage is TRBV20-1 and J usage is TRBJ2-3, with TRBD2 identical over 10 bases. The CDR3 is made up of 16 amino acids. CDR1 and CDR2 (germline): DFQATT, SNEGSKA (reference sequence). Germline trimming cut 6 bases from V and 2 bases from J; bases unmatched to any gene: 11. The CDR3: CSANPTSGAPTDTQYF. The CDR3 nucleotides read TGCAGTGCCAATCCCACTAGCGGGGCCCCCACAGATACGCAGTATTTT.